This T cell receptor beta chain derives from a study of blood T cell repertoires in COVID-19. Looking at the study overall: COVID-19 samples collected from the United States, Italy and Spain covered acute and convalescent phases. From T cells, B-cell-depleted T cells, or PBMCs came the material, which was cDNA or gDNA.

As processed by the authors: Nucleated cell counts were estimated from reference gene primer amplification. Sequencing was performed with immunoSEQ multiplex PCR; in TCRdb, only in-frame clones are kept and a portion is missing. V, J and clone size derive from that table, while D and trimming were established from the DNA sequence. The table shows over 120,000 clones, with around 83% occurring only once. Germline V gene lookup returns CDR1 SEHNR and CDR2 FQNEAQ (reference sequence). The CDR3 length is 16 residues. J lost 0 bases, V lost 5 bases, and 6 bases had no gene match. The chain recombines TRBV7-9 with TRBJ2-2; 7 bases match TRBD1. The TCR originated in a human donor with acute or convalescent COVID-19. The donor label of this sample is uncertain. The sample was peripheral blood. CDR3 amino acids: CASSPPDRANTGELFF. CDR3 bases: TGTGCCAGCAGCCCCCCCGACAGGGCGAACACCGGGGAGCTGTTTTTT.